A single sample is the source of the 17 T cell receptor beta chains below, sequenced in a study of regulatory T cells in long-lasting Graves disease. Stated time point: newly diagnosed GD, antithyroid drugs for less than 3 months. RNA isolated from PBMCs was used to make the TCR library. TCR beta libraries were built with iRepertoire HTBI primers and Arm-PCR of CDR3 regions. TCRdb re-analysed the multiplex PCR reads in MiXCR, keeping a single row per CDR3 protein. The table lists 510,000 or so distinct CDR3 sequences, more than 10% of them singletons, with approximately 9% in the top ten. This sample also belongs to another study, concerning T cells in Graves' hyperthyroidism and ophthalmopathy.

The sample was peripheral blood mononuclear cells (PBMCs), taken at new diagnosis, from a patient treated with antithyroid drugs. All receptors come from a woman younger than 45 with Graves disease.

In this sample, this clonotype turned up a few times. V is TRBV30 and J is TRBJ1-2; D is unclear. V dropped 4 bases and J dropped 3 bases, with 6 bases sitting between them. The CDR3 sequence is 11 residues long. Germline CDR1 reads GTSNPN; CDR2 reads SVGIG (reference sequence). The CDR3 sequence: CAWNTDYGYTF. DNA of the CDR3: TGTGCCTGGAATACAGACTATGGCTACACCTTC.

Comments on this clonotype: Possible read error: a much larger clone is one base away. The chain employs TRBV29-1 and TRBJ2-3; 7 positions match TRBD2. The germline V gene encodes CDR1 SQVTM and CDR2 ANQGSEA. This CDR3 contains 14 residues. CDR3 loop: CSFRTSLTTDTRYF. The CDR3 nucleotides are TGCAGCTTTCGGACTAGTCTTACCACAGATACGCGGTATTTT.

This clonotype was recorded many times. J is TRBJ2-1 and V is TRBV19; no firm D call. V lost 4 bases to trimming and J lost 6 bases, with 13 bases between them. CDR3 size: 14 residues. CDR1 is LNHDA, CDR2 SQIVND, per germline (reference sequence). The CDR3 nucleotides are TGTGCCAGTAGTACGGCCCCCGACCGCAATGAGCAGTTCTTC. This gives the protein CASSTAPDRNEQFF.

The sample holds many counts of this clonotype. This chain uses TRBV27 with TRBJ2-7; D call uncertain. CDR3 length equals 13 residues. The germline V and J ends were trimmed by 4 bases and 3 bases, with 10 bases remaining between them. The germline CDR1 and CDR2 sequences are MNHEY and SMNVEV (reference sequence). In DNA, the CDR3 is TGTGCCAGCAGTTGGAGTGCTAACTACGAGCAGTACTTC. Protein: CASSWSANYEQYF.

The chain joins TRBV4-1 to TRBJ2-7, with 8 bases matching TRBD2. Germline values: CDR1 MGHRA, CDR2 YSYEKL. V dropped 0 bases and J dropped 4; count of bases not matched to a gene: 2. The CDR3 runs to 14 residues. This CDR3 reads CASSQERLAYEQYF. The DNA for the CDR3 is TGCGCCAGCAGCCAAGAAAGACTAGCGTACGAGCAGTACTTC.

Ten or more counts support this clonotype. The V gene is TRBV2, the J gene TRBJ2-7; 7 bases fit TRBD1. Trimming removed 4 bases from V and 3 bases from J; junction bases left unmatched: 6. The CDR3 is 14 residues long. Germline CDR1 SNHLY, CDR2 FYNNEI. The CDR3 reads CASSAGTEVYEQYF. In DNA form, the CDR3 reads TGTGCCAGCAGTGCCGGGACAGAAGTCTACGAGCAGTACTTC.

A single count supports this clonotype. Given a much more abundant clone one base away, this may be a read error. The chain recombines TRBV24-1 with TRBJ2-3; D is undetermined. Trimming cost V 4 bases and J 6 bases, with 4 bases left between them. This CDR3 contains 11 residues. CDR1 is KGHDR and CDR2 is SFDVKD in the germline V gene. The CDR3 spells CATSEGDTQYF. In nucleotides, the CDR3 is TGTGCCACCAGTGAAGGGGATACGCAGTATTTT.

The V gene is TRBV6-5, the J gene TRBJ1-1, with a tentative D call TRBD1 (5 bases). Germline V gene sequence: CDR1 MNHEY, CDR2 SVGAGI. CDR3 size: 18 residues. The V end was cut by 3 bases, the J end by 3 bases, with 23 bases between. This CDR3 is CASSYTGGGVTRYTEAFF. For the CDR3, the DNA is TGTGCCAGCAGTTATACCGGTGGGGGTGTCACGAGGTACACTGAAGCTTTCTTT.

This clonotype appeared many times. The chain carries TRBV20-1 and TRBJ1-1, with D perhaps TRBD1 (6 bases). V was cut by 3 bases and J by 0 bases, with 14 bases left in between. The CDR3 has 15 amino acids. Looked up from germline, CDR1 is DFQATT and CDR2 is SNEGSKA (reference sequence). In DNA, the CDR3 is TGCAGTGCTAGGGGGGGGCTGGGGATGAACACTGAAGCTTTCTTT. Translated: CSARGGLGMNTEAFF.

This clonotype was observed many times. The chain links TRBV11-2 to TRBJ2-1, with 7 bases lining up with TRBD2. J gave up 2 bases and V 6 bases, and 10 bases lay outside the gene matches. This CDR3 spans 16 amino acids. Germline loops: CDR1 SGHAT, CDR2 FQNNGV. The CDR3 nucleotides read TGTGCCAGCAGGCCGGCCGGCGGGAGACCCTACAATGAGCAGTTCTTC. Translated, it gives CASRPAGGRPYNEQFF.

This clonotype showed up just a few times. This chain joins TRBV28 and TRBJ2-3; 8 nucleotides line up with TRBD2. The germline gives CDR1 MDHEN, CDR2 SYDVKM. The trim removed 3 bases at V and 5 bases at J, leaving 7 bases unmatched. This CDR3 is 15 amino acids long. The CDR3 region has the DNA TGTGCCAGCAGTTTCGAAGCGGGGGTGGGAGATACGCAGTATTTT. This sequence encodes CASSFEAGVGDTQYF.

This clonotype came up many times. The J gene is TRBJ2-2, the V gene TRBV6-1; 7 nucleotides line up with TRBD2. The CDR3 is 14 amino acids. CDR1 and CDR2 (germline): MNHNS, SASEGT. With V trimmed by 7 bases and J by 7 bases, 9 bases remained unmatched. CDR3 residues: CASTYSGTNGELFF. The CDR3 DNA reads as TGTGCCAGCACCTATAGTGGGACTAACGGGGAGCTGTTTTTT.

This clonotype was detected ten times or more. This chain's CDR3 is CASSPRGAYEQYF. The CDR3 nucleotides read TGTGCCAGCTCACCACGGGGAGCCTACGAGCAGTACTTC. V gene TRBV18 combines with J gene TRBJ2-7, with D possibly matching TRBD2 (5 bases). The CDR3 runs 13 residues. Germline assignment: CDR1 KGHSH and CDR2 LQKENI. V was shortened by 1 base and J by 2 bases, with 6 bases between the two germline ends.

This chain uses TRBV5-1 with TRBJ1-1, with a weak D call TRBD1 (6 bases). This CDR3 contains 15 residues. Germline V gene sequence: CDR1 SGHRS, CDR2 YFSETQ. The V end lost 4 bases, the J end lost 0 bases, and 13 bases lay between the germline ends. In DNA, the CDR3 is TGCGCCAGCAGCCCCTCCGGGGGCCTGAACACTGAAGCTTTCTTT. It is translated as CASSPSGGLNTEAFF.

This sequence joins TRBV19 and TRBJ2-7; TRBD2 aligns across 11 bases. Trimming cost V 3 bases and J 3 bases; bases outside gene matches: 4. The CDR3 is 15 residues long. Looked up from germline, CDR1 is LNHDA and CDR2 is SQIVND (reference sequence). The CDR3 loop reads CASSIQLAGVYEQYF. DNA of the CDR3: TGTGCCAGTAGTATCCAACTAGCGGGGGTCTACGAGCAGTACTTC.

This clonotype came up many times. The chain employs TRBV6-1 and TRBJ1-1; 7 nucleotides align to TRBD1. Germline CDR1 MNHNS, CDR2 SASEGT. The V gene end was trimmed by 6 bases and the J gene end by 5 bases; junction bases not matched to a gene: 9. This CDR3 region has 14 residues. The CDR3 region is CASSRGQAGTEAFF. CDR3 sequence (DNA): TGTGCCAGCAGCCGAGGACAGGCGGGTACTGAAGCTTTCTTT.

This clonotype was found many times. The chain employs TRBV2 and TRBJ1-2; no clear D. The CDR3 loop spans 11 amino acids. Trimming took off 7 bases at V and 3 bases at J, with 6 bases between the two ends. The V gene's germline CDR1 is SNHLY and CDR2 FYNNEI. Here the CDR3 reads CASKAHYGYTF. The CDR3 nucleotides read TGTGCCAGCAAGGCCCACTATGGCTACACCTTC.